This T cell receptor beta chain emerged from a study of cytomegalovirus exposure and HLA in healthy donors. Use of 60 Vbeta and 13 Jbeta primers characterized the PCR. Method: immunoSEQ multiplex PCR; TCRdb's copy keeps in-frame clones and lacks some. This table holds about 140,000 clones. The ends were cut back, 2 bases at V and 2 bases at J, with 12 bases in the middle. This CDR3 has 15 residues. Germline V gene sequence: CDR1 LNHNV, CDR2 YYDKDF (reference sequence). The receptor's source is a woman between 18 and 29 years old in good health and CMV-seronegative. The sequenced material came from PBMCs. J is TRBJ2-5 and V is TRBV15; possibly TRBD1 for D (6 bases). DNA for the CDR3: TGTGCCACCAGCAGAACTGGGCAGGGGCAAGAGACCCAGTACTTC. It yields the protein CATSRTGQGQETQYF.